The entry below describes one TCR beta chain. This specimen comes from a study of cytomegalovirus exposure and HLA in healthy donors. Across the study: An early data release held 75 million to 100 million unique TCRs from HLA-typed donors.

The study ran its PCR with 60 Vbeta and 13 Jbeta primers. This table comes from immunoSEQ multiplex PCR, and its TCRdb copy is limited to in-frame clones, with some not included. This sample yields approximately 150,000 clones, of which roughly 84% are seen a single time; about 2.5% belongs to the top ten. The CDR3 is made up of 15 amino acids. V dropped 3 bases and J dropped 5 bases, with 14 bases sitting between them. The germline V gene encodes CDR1 SGHNT and CDR2 YYREEE (reference sequence). The sequenced material came from PBMCs. The origin of this receptor is a man aged 25-45 years in good health and CMV-seropositive. The chain is built from TRBV5-4 and TRBJ1-4, with D perhaps TRBD1 (6 bases). CDR3 nucleotide sequence: TGTGCCAGCAGCTCTCAAAGGGGGATCAATGAAAAACTGTTTTTT. This gives the protein CASSSQRGINEKLFF.